This TCR beta chain was identified in a study of T-cell reconstitution after alpha-beta-depleted transplantation in children. Unique molecular identifiers were built into the TCRbeta library. TCRdb analysed the PCR reads with MiXCR anew, one entry per CDR3 protein. Counted here are about 870,000 distinct CDR3 sequences, around 17% occurring once; the ten biggest clones make up roughly 5%. Study-wide findings and caveats: Where some patients showed high TCRbeta diversity at day 60, it came from recipient T cells and thymic progenitors that had survived. Expanded clones from the graft, numbering several hundred, reportedly supplied alpha-beta T cells about two months after transplant. Among T cells one year after transplant, newly produced cells accounted for most counts and diversity.

About this clonotype itself: Its target is unknown.

The sequenced sample was PBMCs, mostly from graft donor cells, obtained 360 days after TCRalphabeta/CD19-depleted stem cell transplant. The sequence was collected from a male patient younger than 18 who had a stem cell transplant for acute lymphoblastic leukemia, so the T cells may come from the graft donor.

The CDR3, as DNA: TGCGCCAGCAGCTTGGTGACTTGGGAGACCCAGTACTTC. Protein sequence: CASSLVTWETQYF. This sequence joins TRBV5-1 and TRBJ2-5, with no clear D. This CDR3 comprises 13 residues. Looked up from germline, CDR1 is SGHRS and CDR2 is YFSETQ. Trimming shortened V by 0 bases and J by 5 bases, and 8 bases separated the two germline ends.